This T cell receptor (beta chain) emerged from a study of blood T cells in healthy people across ages. Findings of the study overall: Higher diversity, along with more naive CD4+ cells, distinguished long-lived donors from aged donors. Donor CMV status was unknown, possibly confounding expanded clonotype changes.

The CDR3 length is 12 residues. The germline V gene encodes CDR1 SGHRS and CDR2 YFSETQ. Total RNA, at least 6 micrograms per sample, was extracted from PBMCs. It was with a sample-barcoded 5' primer and a J-beta primer mix that a second PCR of about 6 to 12 cycles was run. The authors tagged each cDNA molecule using a template-switch adaptor with 12 random nucleotides. In TCRdb, the 5' RACE reads were re-called with MiXCR into one record per CDR3 protein. The sample has 1.5 million to 2 million distinct CDR3 sequences, around 40% seen once; the top ten hold 23%. Worth noting for this clonotype: Its antigen is as yet unknown. One base away lies a much larger clone, so this may be a sequencing read error.

Sequenced sample: blood. This TCR came from a human donor in good health. This chain links TRBV5-1 with TRBJ1-1; TRBD1 agrees at 7 bases. Written as DNA, the CDR3 is TGCGCCCGCAGCCCGACAGGGACTGAAGCTTTCTTT. This codes for CARSPTGTEAFF.